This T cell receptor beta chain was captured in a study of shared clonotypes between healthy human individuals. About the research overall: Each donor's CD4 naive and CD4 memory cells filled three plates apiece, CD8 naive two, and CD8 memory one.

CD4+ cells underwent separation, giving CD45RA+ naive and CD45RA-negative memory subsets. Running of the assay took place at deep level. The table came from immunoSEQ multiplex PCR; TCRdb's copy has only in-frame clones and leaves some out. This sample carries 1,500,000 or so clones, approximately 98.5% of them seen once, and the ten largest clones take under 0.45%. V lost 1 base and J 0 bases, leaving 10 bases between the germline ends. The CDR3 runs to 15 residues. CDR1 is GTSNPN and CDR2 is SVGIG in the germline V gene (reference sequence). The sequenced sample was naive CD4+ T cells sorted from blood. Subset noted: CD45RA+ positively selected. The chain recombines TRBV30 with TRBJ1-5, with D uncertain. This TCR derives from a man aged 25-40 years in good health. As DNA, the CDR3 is TGTGCCTGGAGTGGGCCCCTGAATAGCAATCAGCCCCAGCATTTT. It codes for CAWSGPLNSNQPQHF. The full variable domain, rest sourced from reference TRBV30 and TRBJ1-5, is SQTIHQWPATLVQPVGSPLSLECTVEGTSNPNLYWYRQAAGRGLQLLFYSVGIGQISSEVPQNLSASRPQDRQFILSSKKLLLSDSGFYLCAWSGPLNSNQPQHFGDGTRLSIL.